This T cell receptor (beta chain) was recorded in a study of graft-versus-host responses after intestinal transplantation. Study background: Every transplant recipient was induced with anti-thymocyte globulin, then maintained on tacrolimus and steroids for roughly 3 years. Study observations and caveats: Levels of circulating GvH clones at their peak were associated with early post-transplant HvG declines. Present in recipient marrow, GvH clones included some that appeared first in ileum or blood. Graft-donor T cell macrochimerism in patients accompanied high graft-versus-host to host-versus-graft clonal ratios in allografts.

Sequenced by immunoSEQ multiplex PCR; TCRdb stores in-frame clones only, minus some. Of more than 65,000 clones listed, about nine tenths are singletons. In the case of this clone: Its antigen is not identified.

The CDR3 consists of 13 residues. With 1 base removed from V and 6 bases from J, the gap between germline ends came to 7 bases. The germline gives CDR1 SGHDN, CDR2 FVKESK. The V gene is TRBV14, the J gene TRBJ2-1, with a possible D match to TRBD1 (6 bases). The clonotype comes from a human donor who received an intestinal transplant. The sequencing used unstimulated CD8+ T cells sorted from spleen or lymph node cells, collected before intestinal transplant. For the CDR3, the DNA is TGTGCCAGCAGCCAAGGGGACATCAATGAGCAGTTCTTC. This translates into CASSQGDINEQFF. Together with reference TRBV14 and TRBJ2-1, the CDR3 gives the full variable domain: EAGVTQFPSHSVIEKGQTVTLRCDPISGHDNLYWYRRVMGKEIKFLLHFVKESKQDESGMPNNRFLAERTGGTYSTLKVQPAELEDSGVYFCASSQGDINEQFFGPGTRLTVL.